This T cell receptor beta chain was recorded in a study of blood T cell repertoires in COVID-19 (dated by TCRdb to the early 2020s). About the full investigation: Collaborator samples came from the United States, Italy and Spain and covered acute and convalescent phases of COVID-19. The repertoires were released in a freely available public database meant as a resource for research on the immune response to SARS-CoV-2. The prospective study material was composed of cDNA or gDNA derived from T cells, B-cell-depleted T cells, or PBMCs. Subjects who had been exposed to COVID-19, were actively infected with it, or had recovered from it provided the deeply sampled blood TCRbeta repertoires that made up the dataset. Where available, HLA class I and class II types were obtained from metadata supplied by the sample provider rather than from assay-based typing. Sample metadata almost always included a de-identified subject ID, COVID-19 status, age in years and sex. Samples came from the ongoing ImmuneRACE study (first 160 participants) plus 1,254 subjects from 6 global collaborators. Broad study findings and their caveats: The quantity of clinical and demographic metadata differed by source and by participant and was supplied without curation.

Each collaborating institution followed its own protocols to collect whole blood in K2EDTA tubes. Collaborator samples were shipped for TCRbeta analysis as frozen whole blood, isolated PBMCs, or DNA extracted from either sample type. To note about this clone: There is no known antigen for this receptor. Base qualities are not at hand, and no much larger clone is one base apart.

TCRbeta CDR3 regions were amplified from genomic DNA by means of the immunoSEQ Assay, a bias-controlled multiplex PCR. Turning to the authors' computational methods: Nucleated cell counts per sample were estimated from amplification of reference gene primers within the assay. Sequence reads were collapsed and filtered to measure the absolute abundance of every unique TCRbeta CDR3 rearrangement. For each sample, productive Simpson clonality was calculated by taking the square root of Simpson's diversity index across productive rearrangements. Held by TCRdb, this immuneACCESS table contains in-frame sequences only and omits some clones. Under half of the omission traces to an unresolved V gene where checked; the cause of the rest is unknown. V and J calls and clone size come straight from that table; D and trimming were deduced from the DNA. The sample table lists more than 10,000 clones, 85% to 95% of them with a count of one. The biggest ten clones account for under 30% of the sample.

The receptor was isolated from a woman between 70 and 85 years old with active COVID-19. The material sequenced was peripheral blood.

The DNA sequence is TGTGCCAGCAGCTCTTGGGGCAGAGACACCGGGGAGCTGTTTTTT. Translated, this is CASSSWGRDTGELFF. The sequence joins TRBV27 to TRBJ2-2; tentative D gene TRBD1, with 5 bases matching. V is cut by 6 bases and J by 3 bases, and the space between the germline ends is 14 bases. The CDR3 spans 15 residues, from the cysteine through the phenylalanine. The read is trimmed to its CDR3 DNA, 45 bases read in frame from base 1. Based on the germline V gene (reference sequence), the CDR1 and CDR2 sequences are MNHEY and SMNVEV.